Below are 24 T cell receptor beta chains sequenced from a single sample in a study of blood T cell repertoires in COVID-19. The protocol was immunoSEQ multiplex PCR, while the TCRdb copy is restricted to in-frame clones and leaves out a portion. The sample lists 30,000 to 35,000 clones, 83% occurring once. Sequenced: peripheral blood. The receptors shown here come from a man aged 45-65 years with acute or convalescent COVID-19.

The chain combines TRBV19 with TRBJ2-6; D ambiguous. V lost 5 bases and J lost 0, with 8 bases in between. The CDR3 totals 15 residues. Per germline, CDR1 LNHDA and CDR2 SQIVND (reference sequence). CDR3 DNA: TGTGCCAGTAGTGTCGCCTACTCTGGGGCCAACGTCCTGACTTTC. It codes for CASSVAYSGANVLTF.

The chain recombines TRBV7-8 with TRBJ1-2, with TRBD1 as a possible D gene (5 bases). With 1 base removed from V and 2 bases from J, the gap between germline ends came to 11 bases. This CDR3 region has 15 residues. Germline V gene lookup returns CDR1 SGHVS and CDR2 FQNEAQ. CDR3 residues: CASSLGTGRNYGYTF. CDR3 sequence (DNA): TGTGCCAGCAGCTTAGGAACAGGCCGGAACTATGGCTACACCTTC.

The J gene is TRBJ2-7, the V gene TRBV19; possible D gene TRBD2, 6 bases. Germline CDR1 LNHDA, CDR2 SQIVND (reference sequence). The CDR3 loop spans 14 amino acids. Trimming removed 0 bases at V and 0 bases at J, with 6 bases between. The CDR3 here is CASSIEAGSYEQYF. CDR3 nucleotides: TGTGCCAGTAGTATAGAAGCGGGCTCCTACGAGCAGTACTTC.

The genes are TRBV6-6 and TRBJ1-1, with 7 bases lining up with TRBD1. Germline V gene lookup returns CDR1 MNHNY and CDR2 SVGAGI (reference sequence). This CDR3 comprises 13 residues. Unmatched junction bases numbered 5, after V lost 9 bases and J lost 1 base. The CDR3 nucleotides read TGTGCCAGTGAGGGGGCCGCGAACACTGAAGCTTTCTTT. Translated, it gives CASEGAANTEAFF.

This chain uses TRBV28 with TRBJ1-4; D is ambiguous. Trimming pared 7 bases from V and 4 bases from J, leaving 13 bases between. Germline CDR1 MDHEN, CDR2 SYDVKM. This CDR3 contains 14 residues. CDR3 in DNA: TGTGCCAGCAACGTACACGAGGATAATGAAAAACTGTTTTTT. Its protein is CASNVHEDNEKLFF. The full variable domain, rest sourced from reference TRBV28 and TRBJ1-4, is DVKVTQSSRYLVKRTGEKVFLECVQDMDHENMFWYRQDPGLGLRLIYFSYDVKMKEKGDIPEGYSVSREKKERFSLILESASTNQTSMYLCASNVHEDNEKLFFGSGTQLSVL.

This clone has a single count. CDR3 coding DNA: TGTGCCAGCAGCCAAGTTTCGGGTGGTTACGAGCAGTACTTC. Translating it yields CASSQVSGGYEQYF. This chain joins TRBV3-1 (or the pseudogene TRBV3-2) and TRBJ2-7; D is uncertain. Germline CDR1 is LGHDT and CDR2 is YNNKEL (reference sequence). The CDR3 contains 14 residues. The V and J ends lost 1 base and 4 bases respectively, with 11 bases between them.

The genes are TRBV6-5 and TRBJ1-4; weak D call: TRBD1 (6 bases). Germline V gene data show CDR1 as MNHEY and CDR2 as SVGAGI. V shed 6 bases and J shed 8 bases, with 16 bases lying between them. The CDR3 is made up of 14 amino acids. Here the CDR3 reads CASRNPGVGEKLFF. In DNA form, the CDR3 reads TGTGCCAGCAGAAACCCAGGGGTAGGCGAAAAACTGTTTTTT.

The gene calls are TRBV2 and TRBJ2-7, with 7 bases that match TRBD1. Germline V lookup: CDR1 SNHLY, CDR2 FYNNEI. The CDR3 has 12 residues. V dropped 9 bases and J dropped 3; count of bases not matched to a gene: 5. This chain's CDR3 is CARGDSNYEQYF. CDR3 bases: TGTGCCAGGGGGGACAGTAACTACGAGCAGTACTTC.

The genes are TRBV29-1 and TRBJ2-7, with 9 nucleotides matching TRBD1. The CDR3 consists of 17 residues. The germline V gene encodes CDR1 SQVTM and CDR2 ANQGSEA. V shed 4 bases, J shed 2 bases, and the junction held 15 bases outside the gene matches. This chain's CDR3 is CSVGLPRTGVIAYEQYF. The CDR3, as DNA: TGCAGCGTTGGGTTGCCCCGGACAGGGGTTATCGCCTACGAGCAGTACTTC.

The rearrangement joins TRBV19 to TRBJ2-7, with a weak D call TRBD2 (5 bases). There are 11 residues in the CDR3. Germline assignment: CDR1 LNHDA and CDR2 SQIVND (reference sequence). Trimming took 5 bases from V and 7 from J, leaving 9 bases between them. CDR3 nucleotide sequence: TGTGCCAGTAGTTCATCGGGGGAGCAGTACTTC. Translation gives CASSSSGEQYF.

This chain joins TRBV19 and TRBJ2-6, with 8 bases identical to TRBD1. Germline CDR1 LNHDA, CDR2 SQIVND (reference sequence). Trimming removed 8 bases from V and 3 bases from J; junction bases left unmatched: 9. This CDR3 has 16 residues. CDR3 DNA sequence: TGTGCCAGTGATGACGGACAGGGAATTGGGGCCAACGTCCTGACTTTC. It encodes CASDDGQGIGANVLTF.

V and J are TRBV27 and TRBJ1-5; possible D gene TRBD1, 6 bases. V lost 4 bases and J 3 bases, leaving 10 bases between the germline ends. CDR1 is MNHEY, CDR2 SMNVEV, per germline (reference sequence). The CDR3 length is 14 residues. The chain's CDR3 is CASSSDRLNQPQHF. In nucleotides, the CDR3 is TGTGCCAGCAGTTCAGACAGGCTCAATCAGCCCCAGCATTTT.

The chain couples TRBV5-1 to TRBJ2-5, with 10 bases lining up with TRBD2. Trimming took 4 bases from V and 7 from J; bases not matched to a gene: 13. The CDR3 totals 16 residues. Germline V gene data show CDR1 as SGHRS and CDR2 as YFSETQ. This CDR3 is CASSRRLSGRAGTQYF. The CDR3 DNA is TGCGCCAGCAGCCGACGACTGAGCGGGAGGGCCGGGACCCAGTACTTC.

The table lists this clone with a count of one. The chain combines TRBV5-8 with TRBJ1-6; D possibly corresponds to TRBD1 (5 bases). The CDR3 is 13 amino acids. The germline V gene has CDR1 SGHTS and CDR2 YDEGEE. The V end was cut by 3 bases, the J end by 6 bases, with 7 bases between. CDR3 sequence (DNA): TGTGCCAGCAGCTGGGGCCTTAATTCACCCCTCCACTTT. Protein product: CASSWGLNSPLHF.

This chain uses TRBV6-5 with TRBJ1-6; perhaps TRBD1 as D (5 bases). The CDR3 loop spans 13 amino acids. V shed 5 bases and J shed 10 bases, with 12 bases lying between them. Germline CDR1 MNHEY, CDR2 SVGAGI. CDR3 sequence: CASSRGQTSPLHF. The CDR3 nucleotides read TGTGCCAGCAGTCGAGGACAAACATCACCCCTCCACTTT.

This clone was seen just once. V gene TRBV5-4 combines with J gene TRBJ2-3; tentatively, D is TRBD1 (6 bases). Germline V gene lookup returns CDR1 SGHNT and CDR2 YYREEE (reference sequence). CDR3 length: 15 amino acids. Between the trimmed V and J ends, which lost 1 base and 0 bases, there was a span of 9 bases. The CDR3 DNA reads TGTGCCAGCAGCTTGCCAGGGGCTAGCACAGATACGCAGTATTTT. It is translated as CASSLPGASTDTQYF.

The V gene is TRBV5-1, the J gene TRBJ2-3; 10 nucleotides align to TRBD2. The V gene's germline CDR1 is SGHRS and CDR2 YFSETQ. Trimming cost V 7 bases and J 4 bases; bases outside gene matches: 3. CDR3 length equals 13 residues. Here the CDR3 reads CASGSGGADTQYF. As DNA, the CDR3 is TGCGCCAGCGGGAGCGGGGGGGCAGATACGCAGTATTTT. Looking up the rest from reference TRBV5-1 and TRBJ2-3 gives the full variable domain: KAGVTQTPRYLIKTRGQQVTLSCSPISGHRSVSWYQQTPGQGLQFLFEYFSETQRNKGNFPGRFSGRQFSNSRSEMNVSTLELGDSALYLCASGSGGADTQYFGPGTRLTVL.

The chain carries TRBV7-9 and TRBJ2-5; maybe TRBD1 (6 bases). CDR1 is SEHNR and CDR2 is FQNEAQ in the germline V gene (reference sequence). The CDR3 is 18 residues long. V lost 1 base to trimming and J lost 2 bases, with 20 bases between them. CDR3 protein: CASSLDGWARGTQETQYF. CDR3 bases: TGTGCCAGCAGCTTAGACGGGTGGGCCAGGGGAACGCAAGAGACCCAGTACTTC.

V is TRBV4-1 and J is TRBJ2-1; maybe TRBD1 (6 bases). CDR1 is MGHRA, CDR2 YSYEKL, per germline. This CDR3 region has 13 residues. V was trimmed by 1 base and J by 6 bases, leaving 7 bases between them. The CDR3 DNA follows: TGCGCCAGCAGCCAAGGCAGGGGCAATGAGCAGTTCTTC. The encoded protein is CASSQGRGNEQFF.

The rearrangement joins TRBV11-2 to TRBJ1-3; D gene uncertain. Germline CDR1 SGHAT, CDR2 FQNNGV. There are 15 residues in the CDR3. The ends were cut back, 0 bases at V and 0 bases at J, with 6 bases in the middle. The CDR3 region has the DNA TGTGCCAGCAGCTTAGATTACAGCTCTGGAAACACCATATATTTT. Its protein product is CASSLDYSSGNTIYF.

The chain is built from TRBV30 and TRBJ2-3; D is possibly TRBD2 (5 bases). Germline lookup yields CDR1 GTSNPN and CDR2 SVGIG (reference sequence). Trimming removed 0 bases from V and 4 bases from J, with 11 bases in between. The CDR3 extends over 14 amino acids. CDR3 in amino acids: CAWSVRLAPDTQYF. In nucleotides, the CDR3 is TGTGCCTGGAGTGTTAGGCTAGCACCAGATACGCAGTATTTT. Supplemented by reference TRBV30 and TRBJ2-3, the full variable domain reads SQTIHQWPATLVQPVGSPLSLECTVEGTSNPNLYWYRQAAGRGLQLLFYSVGIGQISSEVPQNLSASRPQDRQFILSSKKLLLSDSGFYLCAWSVRLAPDTQYFGPGTRLTVL.

In this sample, this clone turned up once. The CDR3 region has the DNA TGTGCCAGCTCACCATCCGCAGAACACTATGGCTACACCTTC. The encoded protein is CASSPSAEHYGYTF. The chain has TRBV18 and TRBJ1-2; D gene unclear. The CDR3 runs 14 residues. Germline CDR1 reads KGHSH; CDR2 reads LQKENI. The ends were cut back, 2 bases at V and 3 bases at J, with 10 bases in the middle.

The chain links TRBV4-2 to TRBJ2-7; 10 bases are shared with TRBD2. J lost 1 base, V lost 4 bases, and 7 bases had no gene match. From germline, CDR1 is LGHNA and CDR2 YNFKEQ. The length of the CDR3 is 16 residues. The CDR3 nucleotides read TGTGCCAGCAGCCCCGGCAGCGGGAGGGATTCCTACGAGCAGTACTTC. The encoded protein is CASSPGSGRDSYEQYF.

The rearrangement joins TRBV4-1 to TRBJ2-3; possible D gene TRBD2, 5 bases. This CDR3 comprises 17 residues. Germline assignment: CDR1 MGHRA and CDR2 YSYEKL. V was trimmed by 0 bases and J by 0 bases, leaving 13 bases between them. CDR3 region: CASSQDSTRESTDTQYF. The CDR3, as DNA: TGCGCCAGCAGCCAAGATTCAACTAGGGAAAGCACAGATACGCAGTATTTT.